These 32 T cell receptor beta chains were sequenced from one sample in a study of CD8 T cells in ankylosing spondylitis. TCRdb passed the 5' RACE reads through MiXCR, listing each CDR3 protein once. The sample carries 200,000 to 250,000 distinct CDR3 sequences, 10% to 13% recorded once. The source material was blood, either unsorted or a sorted T cell fraction (not recorded which). The receptors originated from a male donor with ankylosing spondylitis or in good health (not recorded which).

This clonotype was detected a few times. The V and J genes are TRBV5-6 and TRBJ1-4, with a tentative D call TRBD1 (6 bases). Trimming took off 3 bases at V and 11 bases at J, with 11 bases between the two ends. Germline V CDR1 and CDR2: SGHDT, YYEEEE. The length of the CDR3 is 12 residues. The CDR3 loop is CASSYRVGKLFF. DNA of the CDR3: TGTGCCAGCAGCTACAGGGTTGGGAAACTGTTTTTT.

This chain joins TRBV6-1 and TRBJ1-2, with TRBD1 matching 11 bases. The J segment lost 7 bases and the V segment lost 1 base, leaving 5 bases of the junction unmatched. Germline CDR1 is MNHNS and CDR2 is SASEGT. The CDR3 length is 15 residues. The CDR3 DNA reads as TGTGCCAGCAGTGAAGAGGGACAGGGGGTAGCTGGCTACACCTTC. It encodes CASSEEGQGVAGYTF.

There are many counts of this clonotype. The chain combines TRBV6-1 with TRBJ1-5, with a weak D call TRBD1 (5 bases). Germline V gene data show CDR1 as MNHNS and CDR2 as SASEGT. With 6 bases removed from V and 0 bases from J, the gap between germline ends came to 12 bases. This CDR3 is 15 amino acids long. CDR3 region: CASRNGGNSNQPQHF. The CDR3 DNA follows: TGTGCCAGCAGGAACGGGGGAAATAGCAATCAGCCCCAGCATTTT.

This clonotype was seen a few times. J is TRBJ1-1 and V is TRBV5-1, with D perhaps matching TRBD1 (5 bases). V lost 0 bases and J 0 bases, leaving 9 bases between the germline ends. Germline V CDR1 and CDR2: SGHRS, YFSETQ. This CDR3 comprises 15 residues. The CDR3 protein is CASSLDPGMNTEAFF. CDR3 bases: TGCGCCAGCAGCTTGGATCCAGGGATGAACACTGAAGCTTTCTTT. Full variable domain (outside the CDR3, taken from reference TRBV5-1 and TRBJ1-1): KAGVTQTPRYLIKTRGQQVTLSCSPISGHRSVSWYQQTPGQGLQFLFEYFSETQRNKGNFPGRFSGRQFSNSRSEMNVSTLELGDSALYLCASSLDPGMNTEAFFGQGTRLTVV.

This clonotype turned up a few times. This sequence joins TRBV20-1 and TRBJ2-5; weak D call: TRBD2 (6 bases). Trimming took off 1 base at V and 1 base at J, with 10 bases between the two ends. In germline, CDR1 is DFQATT, CDR2 SNEGSKA (reference sequence). This CDR3 comprises 14 residues. CDR3 nucleotides: TGCAGTGCTAGAGTAGGTAGCGGCCAAGAGACCCAGTACTTC. It encodes CSARVGSGQETQYF.

In this sample, this clonotype turned up a few times. Germline is not matched at one junction end, which may reflect a read error. The V call is TRBV20-1, the J call TRBJ2-2; 15 nucleotides agree with TRBD2. CDR3 length equals 17 residues. CDR1 DFQATT and CDR2 SNEGSKA come from the germline V gene (reference sequence). The CDR3 reads CCARDYGTSGGPGELFF. Here the CDR3 DNA reads TGCTGTGCTAGAGATTATGGGACTAGCGGGGGGCCCGGGGAGCTGTTTTTT.

This clonotype was detected many times. Here the CDR3 DNA reads TGCGCCAGCAGCTTGGACGACAGGACCATATATTTT. Protein: CASSLDDRTIYF. The rearrangement links TRBV5-1 to TRBJ1-3; D is perhaps TRBD1 (6 bases). This CDR3 comprises 12 residues. V lost 0 bases, J lost 10 bases, and 8 bases lay in between. CDR1 and CDR2 (germline): SGHRS, YFSETQ.

This clonotype has ten or more counts. The chain recombines TRBV11-2 with TRBJ2-5; no reliable D call. The CDR3 has 12 residues. Between the trimmed V and J ends, which lost 5 bases and 5 bases, there was a span of 9 bases. From germline, CDR1 is SGHAT and CDR2 FQNNGV. The CDR3 sequence: CASSAFRETQYF. The CDR3 bases are TGTGCCAGCAGCGCCTTCCGGGAGACCCAGTACTTC.

This clonotype was seen at least ten times. This chain uses TRBV5-1 with TRBJ1-1; D remains ambiguous. This CDR3 contains 12 residues. V lost 2 bases and J 7 bases, leaving 9 bases between the germline ends. In germline, CDR1 is SGHRS, CDR2 YFSETQ. CDR3 nucleotides: TGCGCCAGCAGCTTTGCCCCCGGTGAAGCTTTCTTT. It encodes CASSFAPGEAFF.

This clonotype was detected many times. The chain links TRBV12-3 or TRBV12-4 to TRBJ1-1; D ambiguous. Trimming took 3 bases from V and 4 from J, leaving 6 bases between them. The CDR3 spans 12 residues. The chain's CDR3 is CASSFFGTEAFF. CDR3 in DNA: TGTGCCAGCAGTTTTTTCGGCACTGAAGCTTTCTTT.

V is TRBV29-1 and J is TRBJ1-3; no firm D call. The V gene's germline CDR1 is SQVTM and CDR2 ANQGSEA. V lost 0 bases to trimming and J lost 8 bases, with 14 bases between them. The CDR3 contains 14 residues. CDR3 sequence reads: CSVEDSLLGDTIYF. The CDR3 bases are TGCAGCGTTGAAGATAGCCTCCTCGGAGACACCATATATTTT.

This clonotype was recorded at least ten times. V and J are TRBV5-1 and TRBJ2-7; possible D gene TRBD1, 6 bases. The V and J ends lost 4 bases and 4 bases respectively, with 18 bases between them. Germline CDR1 and CDR2: SGHRS and YFSETQ. This CDR3 has 15 amino acids. In DNA, the CDR3 is TGCGCCAGCAGCGCTGCCGGGACAAAGGCTTACGAGCAGTACTTC. Residues: CASSAAGTKAYEQYF.

This rearrangement joins TRBV9 to TRBJ2-2; no clear D gene. The V end lost 2 bases, the J end lost 0 bases, and 8 bases lay between the germline ends. The CDR3 runs to 15 residues. Germline V gene lookup returns CDR1 SGDLS and CDR2 YYNGEE. The CDR3, as DNA: TGTGCCAGCAGCGTTAGAGCAACGAACACCGGGGAGCTGTTTTTT. Residues: CASSVRATNTGELFF.

As concerns this clonotype: A much larger clone lies one base from this, so it may be a read error. The chain links TRBV12-3 or TRBV12-4 to TRBJ2-1; possible D gene TRBD2, 6 bases. Trimming shortened V by 6 bases and J by 9 bases, and 21 bases separated the two germline ends. There are 15 residues in the CDR3. CDR3 nucleotides: TGTGCCAGCAGGAGGGACTGGACCTCCCTAAGTGAGCAGTTCTTC. This gives the protein CASRRDWTSLSEQFF.

This clonotype was detected ten times or more. The chain has TRBV5-1 and TRBJ1-3; no clear D. V gave up 0 bases and J gave up 2 bases, with 12 bases separating them. Per the germline V gene, CDR1 is SGHRS and CDR2 is YFSETQ. The CDR3 has 16 amino acids. The CDR3 is CASSLDSGMAGNTIYF. The CDR3 DNA sequence: TGCGCCAGCAGCTTGGATTCGGGTATGGCTGGAAACACCATATATTTT.

By sample fraction, this clonotype is medium-sized. The chain uses TRBV7-3 and TRBJ2-2; D not certain. CDR1 and CDR2 from the germline V gene are SGHTA and FQGTGA. With 4 bases removed from V and 2 bases from J, the gap between germline ends came to 5 bases. The CDR3 covers 13 residues. The CDR3 reads CASSSPNTGELFF. DNA of the CDR3: TGTGCCAGCAGCTCGCCAAACACCGGGGAGCTGTTTTTT. Complete variable domain (other parts from reference TRBV7-3 and TRBJ2-2): GAGVSQTPSNKVTEKGKYVELRCDPISGHTALYWYRQSLGQGPEFLIYFQGTGAADDSGLPNDRFFAVRPEGSVSTLKIQRTERGDSAVYLCASSSPNTGELFFGEGSRLTVL.

This clonotype has only a few counts. The rearrangement uses TRBV5-8 and TRBJ2-1; D gene unclear. This CDR3 is 17 amino acids long. The germline gives CDR1 SGHTS, CDR2 YDEGEE. With 0 bases removed from V and 0 bases from J, the gap between germline ends came to 13 bases. The CDR3 here is CASSLALTVVSYNEQFF. The CDR3 DNA sequence: TGTGCCAGCAGCTTGGCGCTTACGGTAGTCTCCTACAATGAGCAGTTCTTC. Full variable domain (missing parts from reference TRBV5-8 and TRBJ2-1): EAGVTQSPTHLIKTRGQQATLRCSPISGHTSVYWYQQALGLGLQFLLWYDEGEERNRGNFPPRFSGRQFPNYSSELNVNALELEDSALYLCASSLALTVVSYNEQFFGPGTRLTVL.

The table lists this clonotype with many counts. V usage is TRBV6-1 and J usage is TRBJ2-2; D is uncertain. V was pared by 7 bases and J by 5 bases, with 5 bases between. CDR1 and CDR2 (germline): MNHNS, SASEGT. This CDR3 has 11 residues. CDR3 bases: TGTGCCAGCATCGGGACCGGGGAGCTGTTTTTT. Amino acids: CASIGTGELFF.

This clonotype has just a few counts. This chain links TRBV18 with TRBJ2-2; D ambiguous. Trimming shortened V by 2 bases and J by 3 bases, and 7 bases separated the two germline ends. This CDR3 is built from 14 residues. From germline, CDR1 is KGHSH and CDR2 LQKENI. CDR3 amino acids: CASSPGRDTGELFF. The CDR3 DNA reads TGTGCCAGCTCACCAGGTCGAGACACCGGGGAGCTGTTTTTT.

There are many counts of this clonotype. The J gene is TRBJ1-1, the V gene TRBV18, with D perhaps TRBD1 (6 bases). This CDR3 comprises 15 residues. Trimming shortened V by 5 bases and J by 2 bases, and 15 bases separated the two germline ends. The germline V gene encodes CDR1 KGHSH and CDR2 LQKENI. CDR3 residues: CASSSSPDRNTEAFF. Written as DNA, the CDR3 is TGTGCCAGCTCATCAAGCCCGGACAGAAACACTGAAGCTTTCTTT.

The chain uses TRBV24-1 and TRBJ2-1, with D possibly matching TRBD1 (5 bases). This CDR3 has 16 amino acids. The germline V and J ends were trimmed by 3 bases and 8 bases, with 19 bases remaining between them. Germline CDR1 reads KGHDR; CDR2 reads SFDVKD. The CDR3 loop is CATSDRVAGTRDEQFF. The CDR3 DNA reads as TGTGCCACCAGTGATAGGGTAGCAGGAACCAGGGATGAGCAGTTCTTC.

Regarding this clonotype: Since a much larger clone is just one base distant, this may be a read error. The J gene is TRBJ2-1, the V gene TRBV5-1; 10 bases map to TRBD2. The germline V gene has CDR1 SGHRS and CDR2 YFSETQ. The CDR3 covers 16 residues. Here the CDR3 DNA reads TGCGCCAGCAGCACGCTCACTAGCGGGACTAACAATGAGCAGTCCTTC. Translation gives CASSTLTSGTNNEQSF.

This clonotype has a count of ten or more. The rearrangement links TRBV20-1 to TRBJ2-2; D is perhaps TRBD2 (5 bases). This CDR3 is 16 amino acids long. CDR1 DFQATT and CDR2 SNEGSKA come from the germline V gene (reference sequence). V was shortened by 2 bases and J by 0 bases, with 13 bases between the two germline ends. In DNA, the CDR3 is TGCAGTGCTAGAAAGGGAGCCGGGGCGAACACCGGGGAGCTGTTTTTT. Translation: CSARKGAGANTGELFF.

This clonotype was picked up a small number of times. The chain recombines TRBV3-1 with TRBJ1-4; D is perhaps TRBD1 (6 bases). Trimming took off 0 bases at V and 7 bases at J, with 15 bases between the two ends. The CDR3 sequence is 16 residues long. The germline gives CDR1 LGHDT, CDR2 YNNKEL (reference sequence). CDR3: CASSQESGGSIEKLFF. The CDR3 nucleotides read TGTGCCAGCAGCCAAGAATCGGGGGGCTCGATTGAAAAACTGTTTTTT.

V usage is TRBV7-9 and J usage is TRBJ2-7; no clear D. The germline V gene has CDR1 SEHNR and CDR2 FQNEAQ (reference sequence). Trimming took off 5 bases at V and 6 bases at J, with 17 bases between the two ends. CDR3 length: 14 amino acids. The chain's CDR3 is CASSPMAAVGEQYF. CDR3 in DNA: TGTGCCAGCAGCCCCATGGCGGCAGTCGGCGAGCAGTACTTC.

The chain couples TRBV11-1 to TRBJ1-2, with a tentative D call TRBD1 (6 bases). Germline CDR1 reads SGHAT; CDR2 reads FQDESV (reference sequence). The CDR3 contains 16 residues. V lost 1 base and J lost 6, with 18 bases in between. The CDR3 nucleotides are TGTGCCAGCAGCTTAGGGGGCTTGGGACAAAGGAATGGCTACACCTTC. This encodes CASSLGGLGQRNGYTF.

This clonotype was picked up many times. The chain links TRBV21-1 to TRBJ2-3. TRBV21-1 is noted as a pseudogene. CDR3 length: 16 amino acids. The CDR3 here is CASSNFARNITDTQYF. The DNA of the CDR3 is TGTGCCAGCAGCAATTTCGCCAGAAACATCACAGATACGCAGTATTTT.

The table lists this clonotype with many counts. The rearrangement joins TRBV7-9 to TRBJ2-1; D call uncertain. Germline lookup yields CDR1 SEHNR and CDR2 FQNEAQ (reference sequence). Trimming pared 1 base from V and 6 bases from J, leaving 16 bases between. This CDR3 is built from 16 residues. CDR3 in amino acids: CASSLVGSRPSNEQFF. The CDR3 coding sequence is TGTGCCAGCAGCTTAGTCGGGTCCCGCCCTTCCAATGAGCAGTTCTTC.

There are many counts of this clonotype. J is TRBJ1-2 and V is TRBV12-3 or TRBV12-4; D is ambiguous. The CDR3 is made up of 13 amino acids. The ends were cut back, 1 base at V and 3 bases at J, with 6 bases in the middle. CDR3 loop: CASSLGHDYGYTF. The CDR3, as DNA: TGTGCCAGCAGTTTAGGGCACGACTATGGCTACACCTTC.

As for this clonotype: A much larger clone differs by one base, so this may be a read error. CDR3 DNA: TGTGCCAGCAGCGACGGGGTGAACACTGAAGCTTCCTTT. This encodes CASSDGVNTEASF. The gene calls are TRBV11-2 and TRBJ1-1; D gene unclear. CDR3 length: 13 residues. Looked up from germline, CDR1 is SGHAT and CDR2 is FQNNGV.

This clonotype was counted once. It may be a read error: a sequence one base away is much more abundant. V gene TRBV7-2 combines with J gene TRBJ1-5; D is ambiguous. The CDR3 has 14 amino acids. Per the germline V gene, CDR1 is SGHTA and CDR2 is FQGNSA. Trimming took 8 bases from V and 0 from J, leaving 11 bases between them. In DNA form, the CDR3 reads TGTGCCAGCGGCTCAGTTATTAGCAATCAGCCCCAGCATTTT. It specifies CASGSVISNQPQHF.

The chain employs TRBV3-1 and TRBJ2-3; 10 bases agree with TRBD1. Germline values: CDR1 LGHDT, CDR2 YNNKEL (reference sequence). The CDR3 covers 17 residues. Germline trimming cut 0 bases from V and 1 base from J; bases unmatched to any gene: 4. This CDR3 is CASSQELGTGGTDTQYF. CDR3 DNA sequence: TGTGCCAGCAGCCAAGAATTAGGGACAGGGGGCACAGATACGCAGTATTTT.